This TCR beta chain came from a study of blood T cell repertoires in COVID-19. In its sample, this clone was seen a few times. Only in-frame clones appear in the TCRdb table, and some are missing; sequencing was by immunoSEQ multiplex PCR. The sample records some 450,000 clones, roughly 90% being singletons. From germline, CDR1 is LNHDA and CDR2 SQIVND (reference sequence). V was clipped by 3 bases and J by 3 bases, with 8 bases between them. The CDR3 totals 13 residues. This sequence joins TRBV19 and TRBJ1-2; D not certain. This clonotype was sampled from a man between 18 and 35 years old with COVID-19, enrolled during active disease. Sequencing was carried out using peripheral blood. CDR3 DNA sequence: TGTGCCAGTAGTATTAAACAGCACTATGGCTACACCTTC. Protein: CASSIKQHYGYTF.